The 8 T cell receptor beta chains presented below share a single source sample, sequenced in a study of cytomegalovirus exposure and HLA in healthy donors. With 60 Vbeta and 13 Jbeta primers, the PCR was carried out. TCRdb keeps only in-frame clones here, not all; method: immunoSEQ multiplex PCR. In the table there are 100,000 to 150,000 clones, 72% of which are singletons. Sequencing was done on a sample of PBMCs. The receptors derive from a man aged 25-40 years in good health and CMV-seronegative.

This clone was counted a few times. The chain carries TRBV7-9 and TRBJ1-2; D uncertain. This CDR3 region has 15 residues. CDR1 is SEHNR and CDR2 is FQNEAQ in the germline V gene (reference sequence). Trimming pared 1 base from V and 4 bases from J, leaving 13 bases between. CDR3 sequence: CASSLERLGSYGYTF. CDR3 sequence (DNA): TGTGCCAGCAGCTTAGAGCGGCTGGGTAGCTATGGCTACACCTTC.

This clone was seen more than once but under ten times. The V gene is TRBV4-2, the J gene TRBJ2-3, with unresolved D. V was clipped by 4 bases and J by 8 bases, with 10 bases between them. CDR3 length equals 12 residues. CDR1 is LGHNA and CDR2 is YNFKEQ in the germline V gene. The DNA for the CDR3 is TGTGCCAGCAGCCCGACCGGCGGTACGCAGTATTTT. Translation: CASSPTGGTQYF.

V usage is TRBV5-1 and J usage is TRBJ2-7, with 8 bases fitting TRBD2. The J segment lost 2 bases and the V segment lost 4 bases, leaving 11 bases of the junction unmatched. CDR1 is SGHRS and CDR2 is YFSETQ in the germline V gene. This CDR3 contains 16 residues. The CDR3 region is CASSPSGGVQTYEQYF. The CDR3 region has the DNA TGCGCCAGCAGCCCCTCGGGGGGGGTCCAAACCTACGAGCAGTACTTC.

Only a few counts were recorded for this clone. Relative to the germline gene, one junction end is altered; a read error may explain this. J is TRBJ1-2 and V is TRBV6-6; a weak D match, TRBD1 (6 bases). The CDR3 consists of 14 residues. The germline V gene encodes CDR1 MNHNY and CDR2 SVGAGI (reference sequence). The CDR3 coding sequence is TGTGCCAGCAGCGCATCGAGCGGACAGATTTTTCCGAACTTC. Translated: CASSASSGQIFPNF.

This rearrangement joins TRBV19 to TRBJ2-1, with a weak D call TRBD2 (6 bases). The CDR3 is made up of 14 amino acids. V was trimmed by 7 bases and J by 1 base, leaving 11 bases between them. CDR1 and CDR2 from the germline V gene are LNHDA and SQIVND (reference sequence). The CDR3 DNA sequence: TGTGCCAGTACAGACGGGGGTTCCTACAATGAGCAGTTCTTC. Protein: CASTDGGSYNEQFF.

This chain uses TRBV10-1 with TRBJ1-3; D is perhaps TRBD1 (5 bases). V gave up 2 bases and J gave up 0 bases, with 14 bases separating them. From germline, CDR1 is WNHNN and CDR2 SYGVQD (reference sequence). The CDR3 is made up of 17 amino acids. CDR3 in DNA: TGCGCCAGCAGTGAGGTGACAGTACCCTCCTCTGGAAACACCATATATTTT. As protein: CASSEVTVPSSGNTIYF.

The chain recombines TRBV7-2 with TRBJ2-7, with TRBD2 matching over 8 bases. The length of the CDR3 is 14 residues. Trimming at V came to 5 bases and at J to 6 bases, leaving 9 bases not matched to a gene. Germline V gene sequence: CDR1 SGHTA, CDR2 FQGNSA. This CDR3 is CASSPSGLDREQYF. The CDR3 bases are TGTGCCAGCAGCCCCTCGGGACTAGATCGCGAGCAGTACTTC.

The V gene is TRBV6-5, the J gene TRBJ2-7; no clear D. V lost 0 bases and J lost 0, with 9 bases in between. Germline V gives CDR1 MNHEY, CDR2 SVGAGI. The CDR3 runs 15 residues. The CDR3 loop reads CASSYSTESSYEQYF. The DNA for the CDR3 is TGTGCCAGCAGTTACTCCACGGAGAGCTCCTACGAGCAGTACTTC.